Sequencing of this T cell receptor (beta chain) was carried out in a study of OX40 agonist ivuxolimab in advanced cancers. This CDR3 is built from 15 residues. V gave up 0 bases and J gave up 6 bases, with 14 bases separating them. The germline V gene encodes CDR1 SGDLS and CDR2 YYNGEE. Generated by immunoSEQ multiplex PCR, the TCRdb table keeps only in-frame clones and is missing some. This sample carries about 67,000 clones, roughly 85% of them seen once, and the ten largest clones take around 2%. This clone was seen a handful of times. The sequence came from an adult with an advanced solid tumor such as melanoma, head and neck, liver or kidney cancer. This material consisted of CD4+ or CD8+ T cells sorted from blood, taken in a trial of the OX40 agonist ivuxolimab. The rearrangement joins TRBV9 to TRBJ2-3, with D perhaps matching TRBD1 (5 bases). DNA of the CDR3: TGTGCCAGCAGCGTAGGGAGACAGACCACGGATACGCAGTATTTT. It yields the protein CASSVGRQTTDTQYF. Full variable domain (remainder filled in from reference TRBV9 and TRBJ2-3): DSGVTQTPKHLITATGQRVTLRCSPRSGDLSVYWYQQSLDQGLQFLIQYYNGEERAKGNILERFSAQQFPDLHSELNLSSLELGDSALYFCASSVGRQTTDTQYFGPGTRLTVL.